The entry below gives a single T cell receptor (beta chain) sequence along with its context. Time point reported: cycle 4 day 1 (C4D1), after six to seven weeks of nivolumab. All patients experienced relapse after autologous stem cell transplantation, and brentuximab vedotin exposure was variable. Magnetic negative selection served to purify CD4+ T cells out of PBMCs that had been thawed. The CDR3 sequence is 16 residues long. Between the trimmed V and J ends, which lost 5 bases and 4 bases, there was a span of 18 bases. Per the germline V gene, CDR1 is LNHDA and CDR2 is SQIVND (reference sequence). Assay used: immunoSEQ multiplex PCR; TCRdb lists only in-frame clones, some missing. The table has 25,000 to 35,000 clones, less than 80% seen once. These data are taken from a study of PD-1 blockade in classical Hodgkin lymphoma.

The rearrangement uses TRBV19 and TRBJ1-5, with D unresolved. This sequence originates from a human donor with classical Hodgkin lymphoma. Sequencing used CD4+ T cells from blood, obtained before the fourth cycle of nivolumab. CDR3 bases: TGTGCCAGTAGTCTAGGTAGGGATGGCTTAAATCAGCCCCAGCATTTT. It translates to CASSLGRDGLNQPQHF. The entire variable domain, with the rest obtained from reference TRBV19 and TRBJ1-5, is as follows: DGGITQSPKYLFRKEGQNVTLSCEQNLNHDAMYWYRQDPGQGLRLIYYSQIVNDFQKGDIAEGYSVSREKKESFPLTVTSAQKNPTAFYLCASSLGRDGLNQPQHFGDGTRLSIL.